This T cell receptor (beta chain) was identified during a study of monozygotic twins with inflammatory bowel disease. The blood volume drawn from each donor was 2.5 ml. Total RNA was isolated from whole blood without T cell sorting. Following a re-call of the 5' RACE reads, TCRdb has one entry per CDR3 protein and lacks DNA. The sample totals around 410,000 distinct CDR3 sequences. Overall study results and limits: No repertoire similarity difference was seen between concordant and discordant twins; power was possibly limited. IBD patients had lower TCRbeta diversity (inverse Simpson) than healthy co-twins.

Notes on this clonotype: What it binds is unknown.

Sequencing used blood. The source is a human donor with ulcerative colitis or Crohn's disease, or a healthy co-twin of an affected twin (not recorded which).

The CDR3 reads CASSLEGEYEQYF. V and J are TRBV5-1 and TRBJ2-7; TCRdb's D gene call, TRBD1, goes unchecked for lack of DNA. Looked up from germline, CDR1 is SGHRS and CDR2 is YFSETQ. This CDR3 comprises 13 residues.